The next 20 T cell receptor beta chains were all read from a single sample in a study of blood T cells in healthy people across ages (dated by TCRdb to the mid-2010s). The library was generated by 5' RACE. A second PCR of 7 to 11 cycles was run with a J-beta primer mix and a sample-barcoded 5' primer. TCRdb redid the processing of the public reads, applying fastp at Q25 and MiXCR, and retained in-frame beta chains. Identical CDR3 protein sequences are pooled into one entry, listed with their most common genes and DNA. The sample yields some 1.8 million distinct CDR3 sequences; around 40% were counted once. The ten top clones hold 20% to 25% of the sample. Sequencing used blood. Receptors were obtained from a human donor in good health.

The chain couples TRBV7-3 to TRBJ2-3, with D tentatively TRBD2 (6 bases). The CDR3 is 16 residues long. V lost 2 bases, J lost 2 bases, and 14 bases lay in between. Per the germline V gene, CDR1 is SGHTA and CDR2 is FQGTGA. The CDR3 bases are TGTGCCAGCAGCTTAGTTGTCGGGGGACCCACAGATACGCAGTATTTT. It encodes CASSLVVGGPTDTQYF.

The V call is TRBV5-6, the J call TRBJ2-7; 10 bases fit TRBD1. Trimming cost V 3 bases and J 4 bases; bases outside gene matches: 7. The CDR3 is made up of 15 amino acids. Germline lookup yields CDR1 SGHDT and CDR2 YYEEEE. The CDR3 DNA reads as TGTGCCAGCAGCTCCCGGGACAGGGGAAGGTACGAGCAGTACTTC. Encoded protein: CASSSRDRGRYEQYF.

This clonotype was detected only a few times. The V call is TRBV7-2, the J call TRBJ1-6; 7 nucleotides match TRBD1. There are 15 residues in the CDR3. The junction had 9 bases not matched to a gene; V was cut back by 4 bases and J by 9 bases. Germline V CDR1 and CDR2: SGHTA, FQGNSA. The DNA for the CDR3 is TGTGCCAGCAGCTCGACGGACAGGTTGGGTTCACCCCTCCACTTT. It specifies CASSSTDRLGSPLHF.

The sample holds a few counts of this clonotype. V and J are TRBV29-1 and TRBJ2-5; a possible D gene is TRBD2 (6 bases). The germline gives CDR1 SQVTM, CDR2 ANQGSEA. The V end was cut by 4 bases, the J end by 4 bases, with 10 bases between. This CDR3 spans 12 amino acids. The CDR3 protein is CSVGAEGETQYF. The CDR3 region has the DNA TGCAGCGTTGGGGCGGAGGGAGAGACCCAGTACTTC. Combining the CDR3 with reference TRBV29-1 and TRBJ2-5 gives the whole variable domain SAVISQKPSRDICQRGTSLTIQCQVDSQVTMMFWYRQQPGQSLTLIATANQGSEATYESGFVIDKFPISRPNLTFSTLTVSNMSPEDSSIYLCSVGAEGETQYFGPGTRLLVL.

This clonotype was detected ten times or more. The chain carries TRBV6-6 and TRBJ1-5; D uncertain. Germline V gene sequence: CDR1 MNHNY, CDR2 SVGAGI (reference sequence). V lost 2 bases and J 0 bases, leaving 2 bases between the germline ends. The CDR3 sequence is 13 residues long. The CDR3 DNA sequence: TGTGCCAGCAGTTACGGTAGCAATCAGCCCCAGCATTTT. It translates to CASSYGSNQPQHF.

The V and J genes are TRBV7-9 and TRBJ2-1, with TRBD2 matching 10 bases. Trimming took 8 bases from V and 8 from J; bases not matched to a gene: 6. The CDR3 sequence is 13 residues long. From germline, CDR1 is SEHNR and CDR2 FQNEAQ (reference sequence). The DNA for the CDR3 is TGTGCCAGCCAAAGCGGGGGGGTCGATGAGCAGTTCTTC. This gives the protein CASQSGGVDEQFF.

This clonotype was observed once. The genes are TRBV27 and TRBJ1-1; 8 nucleotides line up with TRBD1. V shed 6 bases and J 5 bases; nucleotides not matched to a gene: 14. The CDR3 is 16 amino acids. CDR1 and CDR2 (germline): MNHEY, SMNVEV (reference sequence). The CDR3 DNA is TGTGCCAGCAGGCCGAATACCCAGGGGGCGAGTACTGAAGCTTTCTTT. Protein sequence: CASRPNTQGASTEAFF.

The CDR3 DNA reads as TGTGCCAGCAGCTTAGGGCTAGAGAATGAGCAGTTCTTC. This sequence encodes CASSLGLENEQFF. This chain joins TRBV7-2 and TRBJ2-1; no firm D call. Germline CDR1 and CDR2: SGHTA and FQGNSA. The CDR3 has 13 amino acids. Between the trimmed V and J ends, which lost 1 base and 7 bases, there was a span of 8 bases. Filled out from reference TRBV7-2 and TRBJ2-1, the complete variable domain reads GAGVSQSPSNKVTEKGKDVELRCDPISGHTALYWYRQSLGQGLEFLIYFQGNSAPDKSGLPSDRFSAERTGGSVSTLTIQRTQQEDSAVYLCASSLGLENEQFFGPGTRLTVL.

This clonotype was seen only once. This sequence joins TRBV21-1 and TRBJ2-1; TRBD1 is taken as the D call from the table, unchecked against the DNA. TRBV21-1 is a known pseudogene. The CDR3 contains 15 residues. This CDR3 reads CASNRGQGAKNEQFF. The CDR3, as DNA: TGTGCCAGCAACAGGGGACAGGGGGCGAAAAATGAGCAGTTCTTC.

V is TRBV2 and J is TRBJ1-1, with D maybe TRBD1 (5 bases). Germline V CDR1 and CDR2: SNHLY, FYNNEI. V lost 6 bases and J lost 5, with 19 bases in between. This CDR3 comprises 15 residues. CDR3 DNA sequence: TGTGCCAGCAGCGTGGTTGGGGGGGGTAGGACTGAAGCTTTCTTT. As protein: CASSVVGGGRTEAFF. Using reference TRBV2 and TRBJ1-1 for the parts outside the CDR3, the full variable domain is EPEVTQTPSHQVTQMGQEVILRCVPISNHLYFYWYRQILGQKVEFLVSFYNNEISEKSEIFDDQFSVERPDGSNFTLKIRSTKLEDSAMYFCASSVVGGGRTEAFFGQGTRLTVV.

The V and J genes are TRBV13 and TRBJ2-5; D may match TRBD1 or TRBD2 (5 bases each). V lost 5 bases, J lost 6 bases, and 19 bases lay in between. Germline assignment: CDR1 PRHDT and CDR2 FYEKMQ (reference sequence). This CDR3 has 15 amino acids. The CDR3 bases are TGTGCCAGCAGCCCGGGGCTCCGGGGTGGAAAGACCCAGTACTTC. Translation: CASSPGLRGGKTQYF.

The chain links TRBV7-2 to TRBJ1-2; TRBD1 agrees at 7 bases. Trimming at V came to 6 bases and at J to 5 bases, leaving 6 bases not matched to a gene. Germline CDR1 reads SGHTA; CDR2 reads FQGNSA. The CDR3 loop spans 13 amino acids. DNA of the CDR3: TGTGCCAGCAGACCGACAGGGCTATATGGCTACACCTTC. Encoded protein: CASRPTGLYGYTF.

The chain links TRBV7-2 to TRBJ2-3; D remains ambiguous. V gave up 2 bases and J gave up 4 bases, with 10 bases separating them. The CDR3 is 14 residues long. CDR1 is SGHTA and CDR2 is FQGNSA in the germline V gene. The CDR3 sequence: CASSLIPGPDTQYF. The CDR3 DNA reads as TGTGCCAGCAGCTTAATACCGGGTCCAGATACGCAGTATTTT. The variable domain in full, with the rest retrieved from reference TRBV7-2 and TRBJ2-3, is GAGVSQSPSNKVTEKGKDVELRCDPISGHTALYWYRQSLGQGLEFLIYFQGNSAPDKSGLPSDRFSAERTGGSVSTLTIQRTQQEDSAVYLCASSLIPGPDTQYFGPGTRLTVL.

V is TRBV5-1 and J is TRBJ2-1, with D unclear. CDR3 size: 16 residues. Germline loops: CDR1 SGHRS, CDR2 YFSETQ. Trimming left V 5 bases short and J 8 bases short, with 23 bases between. The CDR3 reads CASSFGPSWPVDEQFF. The CDR3 DNA is TGCGCCAGCAGTTTCGGACCCAGCTGGCCCGTCGATGAGCAGTTCTTC.

This rearrangement joins TRBV4-2 to TRBJ2-1; D possibly corresponds to TRBD1 (6 bases). This CDR3 has 17 amino acids. V gave up 3 bases and J gave up 1 base, with 16 bases separating them. Germline loops: CDR1 LGHNA, CDR2 YNFKEQ. CDR3 DNA sequence: TGTGCCAGCAGCCAGCATATCCGGGACACATCCTACAATGAGCAGTTCTTC. It is translated as CASSQHIRDTSYNEQFF.

CDR3 amino acids: CASSQVAFYNEQFF. The CDR3 nucleotides read TGCGCCAGCAGCCAAGTGGCCTTTTACAATGAGCAGTTCTTC. This chain connects TRBV4-3 to TRBJ2-1, with unresolved D. V shed 1 base and J shed 4 bases, with 8 bases lying between them. The CDR3 contains 14 residues. The V gene's germline CDR1 is LGHNA and CDR2 YSLEER.

J is TRBJ2-7 and V is TRBV13; D is ambiguous. Trimming shortened V by 5 bases and J by 0 bases, and 8 bases separated the two germline ends. Germline V gene data show CDR1 as PRHDT and CDR2 as FYEKMQ (reference sequence). The CDR3 length is 13 residues. The CDR3 bases are TGTGCCAGCAGCCCACATAGCTCCTACGAGCAGTACTTC. Its translation: CASSPHSSYEQYF.

This clonotype was seen once. This chain's CDR3 is CATRGFSTDTQYF. The CDR3 bases are TGTGCCACCAGGGGGTTCAGCACAGATACGCAGTATTTT. The chain combines TRBV24-1 with TRBJ2-3; D unresolved. Germline V gene lookup returns CDR1 KGHDR and CDR2 SFDVKD. V lost 7 bases to trimming and J lost 0 bases, with 7 bases between them. The CDR3 has 13 residues.

The V call is TRBV4-3, the J call TRBJ2-2; D gene unclear. The V end lost 0 bases, the J end lost 2 bases, and 7 bases lay between the germline ends. Germline loops: CDR1 LGHNA, CDR2 YSLEER. The CDR3 is made up of 15 amino acids. The CDR3 bases are TGCGCCAGCAGCCAAGATCTGTTAAACACCGGGGAGCTGTTTTTT. Its translation: CASSQDLLNTGELFF.

This chain joins TRBV7-8 and TRBJ2-1; a possible D gene is TRBD1 (6 bases). This CDR3 has 14 amino acids. V lost 5 bases, J lost 8 bases, and 16 bases lay in between. Germline V gene data show CDR1 as SGHVS and CDR2 as FQNEAQ. The CDR3 bases are TGTGCCAGCAGCCCAACAAGTCGACAGGATGAGCAGTTCTTC. It yields the protein CASSPTSRQDEQFF.